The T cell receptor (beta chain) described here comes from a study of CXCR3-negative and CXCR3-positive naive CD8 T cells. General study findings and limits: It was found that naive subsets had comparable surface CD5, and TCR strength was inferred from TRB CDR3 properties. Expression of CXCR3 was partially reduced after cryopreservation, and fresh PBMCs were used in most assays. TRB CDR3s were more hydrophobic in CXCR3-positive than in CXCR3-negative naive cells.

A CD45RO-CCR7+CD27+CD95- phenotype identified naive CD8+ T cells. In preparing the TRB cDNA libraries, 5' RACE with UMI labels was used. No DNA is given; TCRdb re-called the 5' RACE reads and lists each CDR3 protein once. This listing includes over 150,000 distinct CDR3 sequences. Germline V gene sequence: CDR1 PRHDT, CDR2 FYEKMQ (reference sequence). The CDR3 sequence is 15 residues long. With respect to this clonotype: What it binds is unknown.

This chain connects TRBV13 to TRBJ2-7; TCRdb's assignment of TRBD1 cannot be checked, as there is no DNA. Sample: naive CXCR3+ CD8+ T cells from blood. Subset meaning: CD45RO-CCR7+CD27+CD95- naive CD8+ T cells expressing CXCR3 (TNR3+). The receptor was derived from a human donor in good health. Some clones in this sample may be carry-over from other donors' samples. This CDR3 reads CASSFDTEGVYEQYF.